The 16 T cell receptor beta chains listed next were all sequenced from one sample in a study of cytomegalovirus exposure and HLA in healthy donors. The PCR had 60 Vbeta and 13 Jbeta primers. This table comes from immunoSEQ multiplex PCR, and its TCRdb copy is limited to in-frame clones, with some not included. The data show 200,000 to 300,000 clones, 80% to 90% seen once. Sequencing input: PBMCs. These receptors came from a middle-aged woman in good health and CMV-seropositive.

The chain uses TRBV29-1 and TRBJ2-1, with 8 bases that match TRBD2. The CDR3 length is 13 residues. Trimming removed 4 bases from V and 7 bases from J; junction bases left unmatched: 6. The germline V gene encodes CDR1 SQVTM and CDR2 ANQGSEA. This CDR3 is CSVGGVAGNEQFF. The CDR3 nucleotides are TGCAGCGTTGGGGGTGTAGCGGGGAATGAGCAGTTCTTC.

V and J are TRBV5-1 and TRBJ2-3; 7 bases align to TRBD1. The junction had 8 bases not matched to a gene; V was cut back by 4 bases and J by 0 bases. The CDR3 consists of 16 residues. Germline V CDR1 and CDR2: SGHRS, YFSETQ. In DNA, the CDR3 is TGCGCCAGCAGCGACGCTGACAGGGCTAGCACAGATACGCAGTATTTT. The encoded protein is CASSDADRASTDTQYF. The full variable domain, rest sourced from reference TRBV5-1 and TRBJ2-3, is KAGVTQTPRYLIKTRGQQVTLSCSPISGHRSVSWYQQTPGQGLQFLFEYFSETQRNKGNFPGRFSGRQFSNSRSEMNVSTLELGDSALYLCASSDADRASTDTQYFGPGTRLTVL.

This clone came up a few times. The V and J genes are TRBV7-8 and TRBJ1-4, with D possibly matching TRBD1 (6 bases). The CDR3 is 15 residues long. Trimming took off 4 bases at V and 8 bases at J, with 17 bases between the two ends. Germline V gene lookup returns CDR1 SGHVS and CDR2 FQNEAQ. CDR3 bases: TGTGCCAGCAGCTCCGTTGAGGGGGGGAAGGAAAAACTGTTTTTT. It yields the protein CASSSVEGGKEKLFF.

This sequence joins TRBV27 and TRBJ2-5, with 9 bases fitting TRBD2. V trimming: 10 bases; J trimming: 5 bases; junction bases outside the gene matches: 17. Germline V gene data show CDR1 as MNHEY and CDR2 as SMNVEV (reference sequence). This CDR3 is built from 16 residues. The CDR3 sequence is CATPKTSGLSFETQYF. Here the CDR3 DNA reads TGTGCCACCCCGAAGACTAGCGGCCTATCGTTTGAGACCCAGTACTTC.

This chain uses TRBV30 with TRBJ2-2, with TRBD1 matching over 8 bases. This CDR3 is built from 15 residues. Germline loops: CDR1 GTSNPN, CDR2 SVGIG (reference sequence). Unmatched junction bases numbered 6, after V lost 2 bases and J lost 4 bases. CDR3 in amino acids: CAWSTGGLGTGELFF. CDR3 coding DNA: TGTGCCTGGAGTACAGGGGGGCTAGGCACCGGGGAGCTGTTTTTT.

The CDR3: CASISAGEIHGTGELFF. DNA for the CDR3: TGTGCCAGCATTTCAGCGGGAGAGATCCACGGCACCGGGGAGCTGTTTTTT. The J gene is TRBJ2-2, the V gene TRBV27, with 8 bases matching TRBD2. The germline V gene encodes CDR1 MNHEY and CDR2 SMNVEV (reference sequence). The V segment lost 7 bases and the J segment 4 bases; nucleotides outside the gene matches: 14. The CDR3 is made up of 17 amino acids.

The chain has TRBV4-3 and TRBJ1-5; no clear D. This CDR3 comprises 15 residues. Trimming shortened V by 0 bases and J by 4 bases, and 10 bases separated the two germline ends. Germline V CDR1 and CDR2: LGHNA, YSLEER. This CDR3 is CASSQEWSGNQPQHF. CDR3 bases: TGCGCCAGCAGCCAAGAATGGTCAGGAAATCAGCCCCAGCATTTT.

This clone was detected once. The rearrangement uses TRBV5-1 and TRBJ2-2, with TRBD2 matching over 11 bases. Trimming removed 1 base from V and 1 base from J; junction bases left unmatched: 3. The CDR3 is 17 amino acids. Germline-derived CDR1 and CDR2 are SGHRS and YFSETQ. As DNA, the CDR3 is TGCGCCAGCAGCTTGAGGCTAGCGGGAGGGAACACCGGGGAGCTGTTTTTT. It codes for CASSLRLAGGNTGELFF.

The chain links TRBV6-5 to TRBJ1-5; D remains ambiguous. Per the germline V gene, CDR1 is MNHEY and CDR2 is SVGAGI. The V gene lost 6 bases and the J gene lost 0 bases, with 6 bases spanning the gap. This CDR3 has 13 amino acids. The CDR3 sequence is CASSRDSNQPQHF. For the CDR3, the DNA is TGTGCCAGCAGCCGGGATAGCAATCAGCCCCAGCATTTT.

The rearrangement joins TRBV9 to TRBJ2-5; 11 positions match TRBD2. CDR3 length: 13 residues. V trimming: 4 bases; J trimming: 7 bases; junction bases outside the gene matches: 3. CDR1 and CDR2 (germline): SGDLS, YYNGEE. CDR3 coding DNA: TGTGCCAGCAGCCCCGGGACTAGCGGGACCCAGTACTTC. Translation gives CASSPGTSGTQYF.

The chain is built from TRBV28 and TRBJ2-1; 11 nucleotides agree with TRBD2. The germline CDR1 and CDR2 sequences are MDHEN and SYDVKM. The CDR3 has 17 amino acids. V lost 5 bases, J lost 4 bases, and 10 bases stayed unmatched. CDR3 amino acids: CASSHPRLAGNYNEQFF. CDR3 in DNA: TGTGCCAGCAGTCACCCCCGACTAGCGGGGAATTACAATGAGCAGTTCTTC.

Comments on this clone: Other DNA sequences in the same sample also yield this CDR3. The V and J genes are TRBV4-3 and TRBJ1-3; maybe TRBD1 (5 bases). Per germline, CDR1 LGHNA and CDR2 YSLEER. Trimming took 0 bases from V and 0 from J, leaving 12 bases between them. The CDR3 loop spans 17 amino acids. CDR3 bases: TGCGCCAGCAGCCAAGATATTGACAGTCGCTCTGGAAACACCATATATTTT. Translation gives CASSQDIDSRSGNTIYF.

The chain combines TRBV5-6 with TRBJ1-2; no clear D gene. The CDR3 is made up of 15 amino acids. Trimming removed 6 bases from V and 1 base from J, with 16 bases in between. Germline values: CDR1 SGHDT, CDR2 YYEEEE. The CDR3 DNA reads TGTGCCAGCACCCCTCGGTCCTTACTTAACTATGGCTACACCTTC. Residues: CASTPRSLLNYGYTF.

This clone turned up a few times. CDR3 loop: CASRALGAPMNTEAFF. CDR3 in DNA: TGTGCCAGCCGCGCCCTGGGGGCCCCCATGAACACTGAAGCTTTCTTT. The rearrangement joins TRBV18 to TRBJ1-1; a weak D match, TRBD1 (6 bases). The germline V and J ends were trimmed by 8 bases and 0 bases, with 19 bases remaining between them. This CDR3 comprises 16 residues. Germline lookup yields CDR1 KGHSH and CDR2 LQKENI. The complete variable domain, with remaining parts taken from reference TRBV18 and TRBJ1-1, reads NAGVMQNPRHLVRRRGQEARLRCSPMKGHSHVYWYRQLPEEGLKFMVYLQKENIIDESGMPKERFSAEFPKEGPSILRIQQVVRGDSAAYFCASRALGAPMNTEAFFGQGTRLTVV.

The J gene is TRBJ2-1, the V gene TRBV7-2; TRBD2 matches at 9 bases. CDR3 length equals 16 residues. Germline V lookup: CDR1 SGHTA, CDR2 FQGNSA. V shed 2 bases and J 6 bases; nucleotides not matched to a gene: 8. This chain's CDR3 is CASSLRFLAGINEQFF. CDR3 nucleotide sequence: TGTGCCAGCAGCTTAAGGTTCCTAGCGGGAATCAATGAGCAGTTCTTC.

The chain couples TRBV28 to TRBJ1-2; 7 positions match TRBD1. Looked up from germline, CDR1 is MDHEN and CDR2 is SYDVKM. CDR3 length: 14 amino acids. J gave up 4 bases and V 3 bases, and 5 bases lay outside the gene matches. The CDR3 region is CASSLGQRVYGYTF. The DNA of the CDR3 is TGTGCCAGCAGTTTGGGACAGAGAGTCTATGGCTACACCTTC.